A selection of T cell receptor beta chains follows, all from one sample in a study of response to subunit inactivated influenza vaccine. TCRdb reprocessed the RT-PCR reads with MiXCR, giving one entry per CDR3 protein. In the table there are fewer than 600,000 distinct CDR3 sequences, 6% to 9% of which are singletons. Source: PBMCs from blood, taken less than 25 months after vaccination. The receptors come from a man aged 45 to 70 who received an inactivated influenza vaccine. Both conserved end residues are part of each CDR3. The D gene is left open where the match is weak.

d_call: -; cdr3_length: 14; v_call: TRBV5-1; j_call: TRBJ1-1; cdr3_aa: CASSGGTANTEAFF
d_call: TRBD2; cdr3_length: 17; v_call: TRBV4-2; j_call: TRBJ2-1; cdr3_aa: CASSQAAGGPSYNEQFF
d_call: -; cdr3_length: 13; v_call: TRBV2; j_call: TRBJ2-1; cdr3_aa: CASRRTINGEQFF
d_call: TRBD1; cdr3_length: 16; v_call: TRBV5-1; j_call: TRBJ2-1; cdr3_aa: CASSRTGGSSYNEQFF
d_call: -; cdr3_length: 14; v_call: TRBV12-3/TRBV12-4; j_call: TRBJ1-2; cdr3_aa: CASSSGFSYYGYTF
d_call: -; cdr3_length: 12; v_call: TRBV20-1; j_call: TRBJ2-3; cdr3_aa: CSARTTADTQYF
d_call: TRBD1; cdr3_length: 15; v_call: TRBV12-3/TRBV12-4; j_call: TRBJ1-3; cdr3_aa: CASSQTGHSGNTIYF
d_call: -; cdr3_length: 15; v_call: TRBV7-9; j_call: TRBJ2-3; cdr3_aa: CASSLVLGYTDTQYF
d_call: -; cdr3_length: 13; v_call: TRBV4-3; j_call: TRBJ1-1; cdr3_aa: CASSQDHRTEAFF
d_call: -; cdr3_length: 14; v_call: TRBV7-2; j_call: TRBJ2-3; cdr3_aa: CASSTPGQTDTQYF
d_call: TRBD2; cdr3_length: 16; v_call: TRBV7-8; j_call: TRBJ2-7; cdr3_aa: CASSIDSGTTRRKQYF
d_call: TRBD1; cdr3_length: 14; v_call: TRBV6-1; j_call: TRBJ1-4; cdr3_aa: CASRRDRGNEKLFF